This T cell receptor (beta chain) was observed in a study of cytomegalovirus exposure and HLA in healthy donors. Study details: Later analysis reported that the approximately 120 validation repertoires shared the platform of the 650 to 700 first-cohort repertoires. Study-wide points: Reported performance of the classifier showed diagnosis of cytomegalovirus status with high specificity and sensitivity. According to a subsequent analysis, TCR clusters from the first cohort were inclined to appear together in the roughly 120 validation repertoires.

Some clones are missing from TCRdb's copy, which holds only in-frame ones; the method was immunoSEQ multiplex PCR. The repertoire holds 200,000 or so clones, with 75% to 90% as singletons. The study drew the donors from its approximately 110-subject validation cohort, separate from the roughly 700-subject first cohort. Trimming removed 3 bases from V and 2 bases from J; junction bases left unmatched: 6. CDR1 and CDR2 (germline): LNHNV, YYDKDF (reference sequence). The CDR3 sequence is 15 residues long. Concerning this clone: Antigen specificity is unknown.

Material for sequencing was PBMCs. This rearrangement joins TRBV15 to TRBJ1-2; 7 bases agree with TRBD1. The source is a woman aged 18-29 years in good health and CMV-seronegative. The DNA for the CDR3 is TGTGCCACCAGCAGGGGGACAGAGACCAACTATGGCTACACCTTC. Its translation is CATSRGTETNYGYTF.